This T cell receptor beta chain was profiled in a study of blood T cell repertoires in COVID-19. Study as a whole: PBMCs, B-cell-depleted T cells, or T cells provided the cDNA or gDNA that made up the material.

Germline V gene lookup returns CDR1 SGHRS and CDR2 YFSETQ. V was cut by 4 bases and J by 0 bases, with 13 bases left in between. This CDR3 contains 15 residues. Seattle participants joined during active infection and were tracked over time. Source study methods: Counts of nucleated cells, estimated from reference gene primer amplification, were obtained. Assay used: immunoSEQ multiplex PCR; TCRdb lists only in-frame clones, some missing. V and J calls plus clone size are reproduced from that table; the DNA served to infer D and trimming. Of 55,000 to 70,000 clones listed, around 90% are singletons. The source material was peripheral blood. The source of this sequence is a man between 35 and 55 years old with COVID-19, enrolled during active disease. The chain joins TRBV5-1 to TRBJ1-2; D call uncertain. The CDR3 DNA follows: TGCGCCAGCAGCCTGGCGGTCAGCGCTAACTATGGCTACACCTTC. Protein sequence: CASSLAVSANYGYTF.